One sample yielded the 24 T cell receptor beta chains listed below, sequenced in a study of blood T cell repertoires in COVID-19. Here immunoSEQ multiplex PCR was the method, and the copy in TCRdb shows in-frame clones only, minus some. The data show some 140,000 clones, roughly 78% seen once. Specimen: peripheral blood. The receptor source for this set is an elderly man with acute or convalescent COVID-19.

The chain carries TRBV25-1 and TRBJ2-3, with D possibly matching TRBD1 (6 bases). This CDR3 has 13 residues. V shed 2 bases and J shed 4 bases, with 7 bases lying between them. CDR1 is MGHDK and CDR2 is SYGVNS in the germline V gene. CDR3 sequence (DNA): TGTGCCAGCAGTGAACAGGGGCCAGATACGCAGTATTTT. Translated: CASSEQGPDTQYF.

This clone was recorded many times. The chain recombines TRBV11-3 with TRBJ2-2; 7 bases fit TRBD1. Germline lookup yields CDR1 SGHNT and CDR2 YENEEA. With 3 bases clipped from V and 5 bases from J, the junction kept 6 bases outside the gene matches. This CDR3 is built from 15 residues. The DNA of the CDR3 is TGTGCCAGCAGCTTCGAGGGGGCGAGGACCGGGGAGCTGTTTTTT. This encodes CASSFEGARTGELFF.

This sequence joins TRBV19 and TRBJ2-6, with D unresolved. There are 14 residues in the CDR3. Trimming removed 4 bases from V and 4 bases from J, with 8 bases in between. CDR1 LNHDA and CDR2 SQIVND come from the germline V gene (reference sequence). The DNA for the CDR3 is TGTGCCAGTAGTAAGATAGAGGGGGCCAACGTCCTGACTTTC. Amino acids: CASSKIEGANVLTF.

This clone showed up just a few times. The DNA of the CDR3 is TGTGCCAGCAGTGATTGGAGACCGCTGAACACTGAAGCTTTCTTT. Protein product: CASSDWRPLNTEAFF. This chain uses TRBV2 with TRBJ1-1, with no clear D. The length of the CDR3 is 15 residues. Germline V lookup: CDR1 SNHLY, CDR2 FYNNEI. The V end was cut by 3 bases, the J end by 0 bases, with 11 bases between.

The chain has TRBV6-1 and TRBJ1-6; no definite D call. The CDR3 is 13 residues long. The ends were cut back, 2 bases at V and 4 bases at J, with 3 bases in the middle. Germline values: CDR1 MNHNS, CDR2 SASEGT. Here the CDR3 DNA reads TGTGCCAGCAGTGAACGGTATAATTCACCCCTCCACTTT. It specifies CASSERYNSPLHF.

The chain links TRBV7-2 to TRBJ2-3; 7 bases match TRBD1. The ends lost 6 bases at V and 4 bases at J; junction bases unmatched: 7. The CDR3 totals 14 residues. Germline V gene sequence: CDR1 SGHTA, CDR2 FQGNSA. The CDR3 coding sequence is TGTGCCAGCAGACGGACAGGCATGGCAGATACGCAGTATTTT. This codes for CASRRTGMADTQYF.

The chain uses TRBV30 and TRBJ1-2; D gene unclear. CDR1 GTSNPN and CDR2 SVGIG come from the germline V gene (reference sequence). The CDR3 spans 12 residues. Trimming took off 0 bases at V and 6 bases at J, with 8 bases between the two ends. The DNA for the CDR3 is TGTGCCTGGAGTGTATCCGTTAATGGCTACACCTTC. Its protein product is CAWSVSVNGYTF.

The chain links TRBV5-4 to TRBJ2-2; TRBD1 aligns across 7 bases. CDR1 is SGHNT and CDR2 is YYREEE in the germline V gene (reference sequence). V gave up 4 bases and J gave up 3 bases; unmatched junction bases: 15. This CDR3 is built from 18 residues. CDR3 protein: CASSPGTATLSYTGELFF. CDR3 nucleotide sequence: TGTGCCAGCAGCCCAGGGACAGCGACCCTGAGCTACACCGGGGAGCTGTTTTTT.

This sequence joins TRBV6-4 and TRBJ1-6; tentative D call: TRBD1 (6 bases). Germline values: CDR1 MRHNA, CDR2 SNTAGT. V lost 3 bases to trimming and J lost 9 bases, with 9 bases between them. This CDR3 has 13 residues. The CDR3 coding sequence is TGTGCCAGCAGTGAGCAGGGGAGTTCACCCCTCCACTTT. Its protein is CASSEQGSSPLHF.

The chain employs TRBV7-9 and TRBJ1-5; 7 nucleotides agree with TRBD1. This CDR3 comprises 15 residues. The V gene's germline CDR1 is SEHNR and CDR2 FQNEAQ (reference sequence). V gave up 5 bases and J gave up 3 bases; unmatched junction bases: 7. The CDR3 nucleotides read TGTGCCAGCAGCCGTACAGGGGCCAACAATCAGCCCCAGCATTTT. It encodes CASSRTGANNQPQHF. The full variable domain, completed using reference TRBV7-9 and TRBJ1-5, is DTGVSQNPRHKITKRGQNVTFRCDPISEHNRLYWYRQTLGQGPEFLTYFQNEAQLEKSRLLSDRFSAERPKGSFSTLEIQRTEQGDSAMYLCASSRTGANNQPQHFGDGTRLSIL.

The chain carries TRBV7-6 and TRBJ2-5, with a possible D match to TRBD2 (6 bases). The V end was cut by 1 base, the J end by 4 bases, with 10 bases between. The CDR3 runs to 14 residues. Germline CDR1 SGHVS, CDR2 FNYEAQ. In DNA form, the CDR3 reads TGTGCCAGCAGCTTAGTGTACGGGGGAGAGACCCAGTACTTC. Translation: CASSLVYGGETQYF.

Only one count was recorded for this clone. The rearrangement joins TRBV9 to TRBJ2-3, with a tentative D call TRBD2 (7 bases). Germline values: CDR1 SGDLS, CDR2 YYNGEE. The CDR3 consists of 16 residues. Trimming pared 3 bases from V and 4 bases from J, leaving 18 bases between. Here the CDR3 reads CASSAPGGRSSDTQYF. The CDR3 DNA reads as TGTGCCAGCAGCGCGCCCGGGGGGCGAAGCTCAGATACGCAGTATTTT.

This sequence joins TRBV6-6 and TRBJ1-2, with 9 positions matching TRBD1. The J segment lost 4 bases and the V segment lost 5 bases, leaving 11 bases of the junction unmatched. Germline V gene lookup returns CDR1 MNHNY and CDR2 SVGAGI (reference sequence). The CDR3 spans 16 residues. CDR3 DNA: TGTGCCAGCAGTCCGAATCCGGGACAGGGATCCTATGGCTACACCTTC. This translates into CASSPNPGQGSYGYTF.

This chain joins TRBV5-6 and TRBJ1-1, with D possibly TRBD1 on 6 matching bases. The V and J ends lost 2 bases and 1 base respectively, with 6 bases between them. Germline assignment: CDR1 SGHDT and CDR2 YYEEEE. The CDR3 extends over 13 amino acids. CDR3 nucleotide sequence: TGTGCCAGCAGCTTACAGGGGAACACTGAAGCTTTCTTT. Translating gives CASSLQGNTEAFF.

The chain employs TRBV7-6 and TRBJ2-3; D is ambiguous. CDR1 is SGHVS and CDR2 is FNYEAQ in the germline V gene. Trimming removed 5 bases at V and 4 bases at J, with 7 bases between. This CDR3 has 12 amino acids. The DNA for the CDR3 is TGTGCCAGCAGCCCCTCCCCAGATACGCAGTATTTT. Translating gives CASSPSPDTQYF. The full variable domain, its missing parts supplied by reference TRBV7-6 and TRBJ2-3, is GAGVSQSPRYKVTKRGQDVALRCDPISGHVSLYWYRQALGQGPEFLTYFNYEAQQDKSGLPNDRFSAERPEGSISTLTIQRTEQRDSAMYRCASSPSPDTQYFGPGTRLTVL.

The rearrangement uses TRBV18 and TRBJ2-5, with D possibly TRBD1 on 5 matching bases. The germline V and J ends were trimmed by 3 bases and 2 bases, with 13 bases remaining between them. CDR3 length equals 15 residues. Germline V lookup: CDR1 KGHSH, CDR2 LQKENI. Written as DNA, the CDR3 is TGTGCCAGCTCACCCAGTCAGGGTGGGCAAGAGACCCAGTACTTC. Its translation is CASSPSQGGQETQYF.

The gene calls are TRBV2 and TRBJ2-1; 13 nucleotides agree with TRBD2. The CDR3 covers 15 residues. The V gene's germline CDR1 is SNHLY and CDR2 FYNNEI. V gave up 5 bases and J gave up 12 bases; unmatched junction bases: 10. The CDR3 DNA is TGTGCCAGCAGTCCTACTAGCGGGGGGGCCATCGCGCAGTTCTTC. Its protein is CASSPTSGGAIAQFF.

The rearrangement uses TRBV5-1 and TRBJ1-2; 9 nucleotides line up with TRBD1. This CDR3 is built from 16 residues. V dropped 3 bases and J dropped 0; count of bases not matched to a gene: 6. Germline CDR1 reads SGHRS; CDR2 reads YFSETQ. The CDR3 DNA reads as TGCGCCAGCAGCTCGGGACAGGGTACATCTAACTATGGCTACACCTTC. Its translation is CASSSGQGTSNYGYTF. The variable domain in full, completed from reference TRBV5-1 and TRBJ1-2, reads KAGVTQTPRYLIKTRGQQVTLSCSPISGHRSVSWYQQTPGQGLQFLFEYFSETQRNKGNFPGRFSGRQFSNSRSEMNVSTLELGDSALYLCASSSGQGTSNYGYTFGSGTRLTVV.

This clone has a single count. The gene calls are TRBV28 and TRBJ2-2, with TRBD1 identical over 8 bases. Losses at the gene ends were 6 bases for V and 1 base for J; bases not matched to a gene: 7. The CDR3 sequence is 16 residues long. CDR1 and CDR2 (germline): MDHEN, SYDVKM. In nucleotides, the CDR3 is TGTGCCAGCAGACCAAGTGGACAGGGGAACACCGGGGAGCTGTTTTTT. Amino acid sequence: CASRPSGQGNTGELFF.

V and J are TRBV27 and TRBJ2-3; 11 bases are a match to TRBD1. The germline gives CDR1 MNHEY, CDR2 SMNVEV (reference sequence). V gave up 6 bases and J gave up 4 bases; unmatched junction bases: 6. The CDR3 is 15 amino acids. Here the CDR3 DNA reads TGTGCCAGCAGACCCCGGGACAGGGGGGCAGATACGCAGTATTTT. Translating gives CASRPRDRGADTQYF.

The rearrangement joins TRBV18 to TRBJ2-3, with 7 nucleotides matching TRBD1. With 2 bases clipped from V and 0 bases from J, the junction kept 5 bases outside the gene matches. The CDR3 is made up of 16 amino acids. Germline V gives CDR1 KGHSH, CDR2 LQKENI. Written as DNA, the CDR3 is TGTGCCAGCTCACCAAGACAGGGTTATAGCACAGATACGCAGTATTTT. Its translation: CASSPRQGYSTDTQYF.

The rearrangement links TRBV6-5 to TRBJ1-1, with D maybe TRBD1 (6 bases). V dropped 6 bases and J dropped 7 bases, with 18 bases sitting between them. The CDR3 runs to 14 residues. Germline CDR1 and CDR2: MNHEY and SVGAGI. The CDR3 protein is CASSSLQGRGEAFF. The CDR3 bases are TGTGCCAGCAGCAGCCTACAGGGTAGAGGTGAAGCTTTCTTT.

The V and J genes are TRBV5-4 and TRBJ1-6; a possible D gene is TRBD1 (6 bases). Trimming left V 4 bases short and J 2 bases short, with 10 bases between. Germline lookup yields CDR1 SGHNT and CDR2 YYREEE (reference sequence). The CDR3 spans 15 residues. The CDR3: CASSNRDTYNSPLHF. The CDR3 DNA reads as TGTGCCAGCAGCAACCGGGACACCTATAATTCACCCCTCCACTTT.

The chain has TRBV5-1 and TRBJ1-4, with D perhaps TRBD1 (5 bases). The CDR3 has 15 residues. The germline V gene encodes CDR1 SGHRS and CDR2 YFSETQ. Trimming took off 0 bases at V and 6 bases at J, with 12 bases between the two ends. This CDR3 is CASSLGLGRDEKLFF. DNA of the CDR3: TGCGCCAGCAGCTTGGGTTTGGGCAGGGATGAAAAACTGTTTTTT.